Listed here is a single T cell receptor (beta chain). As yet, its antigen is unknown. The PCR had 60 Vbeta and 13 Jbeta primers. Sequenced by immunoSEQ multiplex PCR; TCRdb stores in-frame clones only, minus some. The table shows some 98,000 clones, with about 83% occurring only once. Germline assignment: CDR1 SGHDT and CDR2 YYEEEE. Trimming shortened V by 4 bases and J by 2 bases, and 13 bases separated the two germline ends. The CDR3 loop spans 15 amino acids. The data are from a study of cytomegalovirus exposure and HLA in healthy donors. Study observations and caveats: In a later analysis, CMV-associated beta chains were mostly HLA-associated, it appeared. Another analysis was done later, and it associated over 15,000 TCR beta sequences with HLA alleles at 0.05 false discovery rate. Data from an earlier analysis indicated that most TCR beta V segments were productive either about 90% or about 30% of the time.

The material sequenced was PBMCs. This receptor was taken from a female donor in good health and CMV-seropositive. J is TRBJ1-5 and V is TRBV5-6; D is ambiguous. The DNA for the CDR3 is TGTGCCAGCAGCACCAGGCCCGGGGGCAATCAGCCCCAGCATTTT. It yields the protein CASSTRPGGNQPQHF. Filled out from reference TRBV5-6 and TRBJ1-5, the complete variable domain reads DAGVTQSPTHLIKTRGQQVTLRCSPKSGHDTVSWYQQALGQGPQFIFQYYEEEERQRGNFPDRFSGHQFPNYSSELNVNALLLGDSALYLCASSTRPGGNQPQHFGDGTRLSIL.